What follows are 18 T cell receptor beta chains derived from one specimen sequenced in a study of blood T cell repertoires in COVID-19. Clones were sequenced by immunoSEQ multiplex PCR, and TCRdb holds only the in-frame ones, with some missing. The data show a few hundred thousand clones, with around 87% seen just once and 5.5% to 7.5% held by the top ten. Sequencing was carried out using peripheral blood. The receptor source for this set is an older woman with active or convalescent COVID-19.

V usage is TRBV11-2 and J usage is TRBJ2-7; TRBD1 matches at 7 bases. The ends lost 5 bases at V and 7 bases at J; junction bases unmatched: 11. Germline V gene lookup returns CDR1 SGHAT and CDR2 FQNNGV. The CDR3 is 14 amino acids. CDR3 coding DNA: TGTGCCAGCAGCGTCGGACAGGTAGCGAGGGAGCAGTACTTC. Its protein is CASSVGQVAREQYF.

The rearrangement links TRBV12-3 or TRBV12-4 to TRBJ2-5; D may be TRBD1 (5 bases). The CDR3 totals 13 residues. V shed 7 bases and J shed 3 bases, with 12 bases lying between them. The CDR3 region has the DNA TGTGCCAGCACCTACAGGAATGAAGAGACCCAGTACTTC. Translated, it gives CASTYRNEETQYF.

This chain joins TRBV24-1 and TRBJ2-3, with TRBD1 as a possible D gene (6 bases). CDR1 KGHDR and CDR2 SFDVKD come from the germline V gene. This CDR3 is built from 13 residues. The ends were cut back, 9 bases at V and 5 bases at J, with 14 bases in the middle. The CDR3 nucleotides read TGTGCCACCGAAACAGGGCAGGGAGATACGCAGTATTTT. It specifies CATETGQGDTQYF.

This clone has a single count. The V call is TRBV13, the J call TRBJ1-1; possible D gene TRBD1, 6 bases. CDR3 length: 12 residues. Trimming cost V 6 bases and J 3 bases, with 8 bases left between them. The germline V gene has CDR1 PRHDT and CDR2 FYEKMQ (reference sequence). This CDR3 reads CASSSGDTEAFF. The CDR3 bases are TGTGCCAGCAGTTCAGGGGACACTGAAGCTTTCTTT.

The gene calls are TRBV6-6 and TRBJ1-2; 9 bases fit TRBD1. The V segment lost 10 bases and the J segment 3 bases; nucleotides outside the gene matches: 12. CDR3 size: 15 residues. Per the germline V gene, CDR1 is MNHNY and CDR2 is SVGAGI (reference sequence). The CDR3 DNA follows: TGTGCCACCAAGCCGCCGGGACAGGGTCACTATGGCTACACCTTC. Its translation: CATKPPGQGHYGYTF.

The chain has TRBV19 and TRBJ2-7; 7 nucleotides align to TRBD1. With 8 bases clipped from V and 9 bases from J, the junction kept 7 bases outside the gene matches. Germline V gene data show CDR1 as LNHDA and CDR2 as SQIVND (reference sequence). The CDR3 is made up of 11 amino acids. The CDR3 region is CASSDRAVQYF. For the CDR3, the DNA is TGTGCCAGTTCCGACAGGGCTGTGCAGTACTTC.

The V call is TRBV3-1 (or the pseudogene TRBV3-2), the J call TRBJ1-1; D is perhaps TRBD1 (5 bases). Per germline, CDR1 LGHDT and CDR2 YNNKEL (reference sequence). V was cut by 4 bases and J by 2 bases, with 17 bases left in between. CDR3 length: 16 amino acids. The CDR3 region has the DNA TGTGCCAGCAGCCTTGGACCGGGGGGGTTAAACACTGAAGCTTTCTTT. Protein sequence: CASSLGPGGLNTEAFF.

This clone has only one observation. The chain couples TRBV3-1 (or the pseudogene TRBV3-2) to TRBJ1-1; D is uncertain. Per germline, CDR1 LGHDT and CDR2 YNNKEL (reference sequence). The V gene lost 1 base and the J gene lost 1 base, with 10 bases spanning the gap. The CDR3 has 15 amino acids. The CDR3 DNA follows: TGTGCCAGCAGCCAAGCAGGTACAACGAACACTGAAGCTTTCTTT. Its protein is CASSQAGTTNTEAFF.

This clone occurred once. The chain joins TRBV5-6 to TRBJ2-5; D gene uncertain. The V gene's germline CDR1 is SGHDT and CDR2 YYEEEE. This CDR3 has 13 amino acids. Deletions cut 0 bases from V and 0 bases from J, with 3 bases between. The CDR3 sequence is CASSLADQETQYF. The CDR3 DNA reads TGTGCCAGCAGCTTGGCCGACCAAGAGACCCAGTACTTC. The full variable domain, its missing parts supplied by reference TRBV5-6 and TRBJ2-5, is DAGVTQSPTHLIKTRGQQVTLRCSPKSGHDTVSWYQQALGQGPQFIFQYYEEEERQRGNFPDRFSGHQFPNYSSELNVNALLLGDSALYLCASSLADQETQYFGPGTRLLVL.

The chain couples TRBV2 to TRBJ2-3, with 10 bases aligning to TRBD2. The CDR3 loop spans 13 amino acids. Germline CDR1 reads SNHLY; CDR2 reads FYNNEI. With V trimmed by 7 bases and J by 3 bases, 1 base remained unmatched. The CDR3 DNA follows: TGTGCCAGCACAGCGGGGGGGACAGATACGCAGTATTTT. This gives the protein CASTAGGTDTQYF.

The V call is TRBV7-2, the J call TRBJ1-2, with 11 bases identical to TRBD1. Per the germline V gene, CDR1 is SGHTA and CDR2 is FQGNSA. With 5 bases clipped from V and 7 bases from J, the junction kept 9 bases outside the gene matches. The CDR3 contains 15 residues. Here the CDR3 reads CASSPSPGQGGGYTF. The CDR3, as DNA: TGTGCCAGCAGCCCCAGCCCGGGACAGGGGGGTGGCTACACCTTC. The full variable domain, its missing parts supplied by reference TRBV7-2 and TRBJ1-2, is GAGVSQSPSNKVTEKGKDVELRCDPISGHTALYWYRQSLGQGLEFLIYFQGNSAPDKSGLPSDRFSAERTGGSVSTLTIQRTQQEDSAVYLCASSPSPGQGGGYTFGSGTRLTVV.

The chain couples TRBV4-3 to TRBJ2-3; D is possibly TRBD2 (5 bases). V was clipped by 0 bases and J by 10 bases, with 17 bases between them. This CDR3 spans 15 amino acids. Looked up from germline, CDR1 is LGHNA and CDR2 is YSLEER. CDR3 bases: TGCGCCAGCAGCCAAGACGGATCCAGCGCAGCGGCGCAGTATTTT. It specifies CASSQDGSSAAAQYF.

A single count supports this clone. The rearrangement links TRBV19 to TRBJ1-2; tentatively, D is TRBD1 (6 bases). The germline V and J ends were trimmed by 2 bases and 4 bases, with 17 bases remaining between them. The CDR3 is 16 residues long. Germline CDR1 and CDR2: LNHDA and SQIVND (reference sequence). The CDR3: CASSILQGSAVYGYTF. CDR3 DNA: TGTGCCAGTAGTATACTGCAGGGGTCAGCGGTCTATGGCTACACCTTC.

The chain links TRBV10-2 to TRBJ1-1; D is perhaps TRBD1 (5 bases). The V and J ends lost 6 bases and 1 base respectively, with 9 bases between them. The germline gives CDR1 WSHSY, CDR2 SAAADI. This CDR3 region has 13 residues. The CDR3 DNA is TGCGCCAGCAGGATGACAGAGAACACTGAAGCTTTCTTT. It is translated as CASRMTENTEAFF.

The CDR3 loop reads CASSQDPGMAGITF. DNA of the CDR3: TGCGCCAGCAGCCAAGATCCCGGCATGGCAGGGATAACCTTC. This rearrangement joins TRBV4-1 to TRBJ1-2; TRBD1 might be the D (5 bases). The V and J ends lost 0 bases and 14 bases respectively, with 19 bases between them. Germline CDR1 is MGHRA and CDR2 is YSYEKL. This CDR3 is built from 14 residues.

This clone was counted a few times. The chain links TRBV6-2 or TRBV6-3 to TRBJ2-7; the match to TRBD1 covers 7 bases. After removal of 4 bases from V and 2 bases from J, the junction contained 5 bases not matched to a gene. The V gene's germline CDR1 is MNHEY and CDR2 SVGEGT. The CDR3 runs 14 residues. Written as DNA, the CDR3 is TGTGCCAGCAGTTCCCTAGGGGGCCCCTACGAGCAGTACTTC. Translated, it gives CASSSLGGPYEQYF.

As DNA, the CDR3 is TGTGCCAGCAGCTTCTGGACAGAATCGAACACTGAAGCTTTCTTT. Residues: CASSFWTESNTEAFF. This chain joins TRBV5-5 and TRBJ1-1; tentatively, D is TRBD1 (6 bases). Trimming took 2 bases from V and 1 from J, leaving 12 bases between them. Germline V gene data show CDR1 as SGHKS and CDR2 as YYEKEE (reference sequence). This CDR3 is 15 amino acids long.

This chain connects TRBV4-3 to TRBJ1-3; D uncertain. The CDR3 covers 17 residues. V lost 0 bases to trimming and J lost 0 bases, with 12 bases between them. Germline V CDR1 and CDR2: LGHNA, YSLEER. DNA of the CDR3: TGCGCCAGCAGCCAAGATCTTAGCGTGACCTCTGGAAACACCATATATTTT. Translation: CASSQDLSVTSGNTIYF.